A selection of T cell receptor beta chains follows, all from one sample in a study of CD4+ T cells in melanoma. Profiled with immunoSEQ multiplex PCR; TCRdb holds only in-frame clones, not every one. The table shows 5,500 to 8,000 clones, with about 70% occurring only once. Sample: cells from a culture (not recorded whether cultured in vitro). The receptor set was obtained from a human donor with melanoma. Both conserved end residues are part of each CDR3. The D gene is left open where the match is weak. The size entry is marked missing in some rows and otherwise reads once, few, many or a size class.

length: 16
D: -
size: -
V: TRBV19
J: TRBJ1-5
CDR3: CASSIVGAGSNQPQHF
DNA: TGTGCCAGTAGTATAGTGGGGGCAGGTAGCAATCAGCCCCAGCATTTT

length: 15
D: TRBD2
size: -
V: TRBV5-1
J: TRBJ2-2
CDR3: CASSYPSGGSGELFF
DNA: TGCGCCAGCAGCTATCCTAGCGGGGGCTCCGGGGAGCTGTTTTTT

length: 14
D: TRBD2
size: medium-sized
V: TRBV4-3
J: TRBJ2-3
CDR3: CASSPGGATDTQYF
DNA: TGCGCCAGCAGCCCCGGGGGGGCGACAGATACGCAGTATTTT

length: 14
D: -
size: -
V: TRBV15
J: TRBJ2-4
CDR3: CATSARHAKNIQYF
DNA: TGTGCCACCAGCGCCAGGCATGCCAAAAACATTCAGTACTTC

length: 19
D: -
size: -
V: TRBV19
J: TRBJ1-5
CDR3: CASSIKELLGTGSNQPQHF
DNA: TGTGCCAGTAGTATTAAGGAATTGTTGGGGACGGGGAGCAATCAGCCCCAGCATTTT

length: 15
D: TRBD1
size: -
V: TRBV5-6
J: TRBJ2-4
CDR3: CASSPLGGPPHIQYF
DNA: TGTGCCAGCAGCCCCCTAGGGGGCCCTCCCCACATTCAGTACTTC

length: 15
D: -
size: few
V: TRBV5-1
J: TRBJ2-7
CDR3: CASSLDSRGYYEQYF
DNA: TGCGCCAGCAGCTTAGACAGCCGGGGGTACTACGAGCAGTACTTC

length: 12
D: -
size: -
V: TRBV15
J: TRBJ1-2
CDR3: CATSREGQSYTF
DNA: TGTGCCACCAGCAGAGAGGGTCAGAGCTACACCTTC

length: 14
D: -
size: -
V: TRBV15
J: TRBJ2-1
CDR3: CATREEKKGNEQFF
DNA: TGTGCCACCCGTGAGGAAAAAAAAGGGAATGAGCAGTTCTTC

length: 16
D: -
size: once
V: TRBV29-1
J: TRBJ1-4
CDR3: CSVPATSSATNEKLFF
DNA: TGCAGCGTCCCTGCCACTAGTTCCGCAACTAATGAAAAACTGTTTTTT

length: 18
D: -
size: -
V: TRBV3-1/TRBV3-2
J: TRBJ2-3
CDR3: CASSQDLGLARGTDTQYF
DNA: TGTGCCAGCAGCCAAGATCTAGGTCTAGCGCGCGGCACAGATACGCAGTATTTT

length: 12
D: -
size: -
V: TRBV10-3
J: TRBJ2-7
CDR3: CAISESPYEQYF
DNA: TGTGCCATCAGTGAGTCCCCCTACGAGCAGTACTTC

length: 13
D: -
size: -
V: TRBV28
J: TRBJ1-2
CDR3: CASSTTGTYGYTF
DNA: TGTGCCAGCAGTACGACAGGCACCTATGGCTACACCTTC

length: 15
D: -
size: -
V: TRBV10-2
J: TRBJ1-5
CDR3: CASSERKYSNQPQHF
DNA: TGCGCCAGCAGTGAGAGGAAATATAGCAATCAGCCCCAGCATTTT

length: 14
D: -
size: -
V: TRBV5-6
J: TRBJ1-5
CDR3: CASSSWTVNQPQHF
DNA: TGTGCCAGCAGCAGCTGGACGGTCAATCAGCCCCAGCATTTT

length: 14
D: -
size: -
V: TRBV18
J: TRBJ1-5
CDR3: CASSPANGNQPQHF
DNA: TGTGCCAGCTCACCAGCGAACGGCAATCAGCCCCAGCATTTT

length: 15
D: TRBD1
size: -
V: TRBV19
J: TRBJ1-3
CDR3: CASTGQHRSGNTIYF
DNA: TGTGCCAGTACGGGACAGCATCGCTCTGGAAACACCATATATTTT

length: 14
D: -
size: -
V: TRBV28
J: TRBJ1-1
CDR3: CASSFLASNTEAFF
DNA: TGTGCCAGCAGTTTTCTCGCGTCGAACACTGAAGCTTTCTTT

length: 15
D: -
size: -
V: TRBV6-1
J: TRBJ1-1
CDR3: CASSETAAGDTEAFF
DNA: TGTGCCAGCAGTGAAACCGCCGCGGGTGACACTGAAGCTTTCTTT

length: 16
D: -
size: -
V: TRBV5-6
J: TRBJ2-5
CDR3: CASSIIQGGFQETQYF
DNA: TGTGCCAGCAGCATCATCCAAGGGGGGTTCCAAGAGACCCAGTACTTC

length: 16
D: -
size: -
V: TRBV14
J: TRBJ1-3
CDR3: CASSGAGGSIGNTIYF
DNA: TGTGCCAGCAGCGGCGCGGGGGGCTCGATTGGAAACACCATATATTTT

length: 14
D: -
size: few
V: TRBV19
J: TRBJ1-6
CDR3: CASSIDHGDSPLHF
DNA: TGTGCCAGTAGTATTGACCACGGGGACTCACCCCTCCACTTT

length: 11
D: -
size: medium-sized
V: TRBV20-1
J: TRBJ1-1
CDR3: CSARDRPEAFF
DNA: TGCAGTGCTAGAGATCGGCCTGAAGCTTTCTTT

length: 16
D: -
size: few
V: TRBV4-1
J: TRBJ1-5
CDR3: CASSQYQQGGNQPQHF
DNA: TGCGCCAGCAGCCAATACCAGCAGGGCGGCAATCAGCCCCAGCATTTT

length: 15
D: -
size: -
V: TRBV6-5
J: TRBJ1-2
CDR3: CASSSQGMGNYGYTF
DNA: TGTGCCAGCAGTTCGCAGGGTATGGGAAACTATGGCTACACCTTC

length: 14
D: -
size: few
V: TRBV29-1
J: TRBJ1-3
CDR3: CSAFLRSSGNTIYF
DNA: TGCAGCGCCTTTCTTCGGTCCTCTGGAAACACCATATATTTT

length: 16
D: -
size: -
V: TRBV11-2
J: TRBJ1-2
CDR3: CASSLDRRDEGYGYTF
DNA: TGTGCCAGCAGCTTAGACCGCCGGGACGAGGGCTATGGCTACACCTTC

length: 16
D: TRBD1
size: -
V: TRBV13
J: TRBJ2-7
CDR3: CASSRRMGQGAYEQYF
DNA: TGTGCCAGCAGCCGACGGATGGGACAGGGGGCATACGAGCAGTACTTC

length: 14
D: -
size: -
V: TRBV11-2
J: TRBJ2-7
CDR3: CASSLRGTTYEQYF
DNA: TGTGCCAGCAGCTTAAGGGGCACCACCTACGAGCAGTACTTC

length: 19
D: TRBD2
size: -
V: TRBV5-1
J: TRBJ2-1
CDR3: CASSRGSTSGGWSSNEQFF
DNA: TGCGCCAGCAGCAGGGGATCGACTAGCGGGGGGTGGAGTTCCAATGAGCAGTTCTTC

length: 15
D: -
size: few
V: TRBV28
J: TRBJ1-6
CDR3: CASSSDGRYYSPLHF
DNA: TGTGCCAGCAGTTCTGATGGACGCTATTATTCACCCCTCCACTTT

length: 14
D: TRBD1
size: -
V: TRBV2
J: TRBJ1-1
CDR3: CASRDRASEVEAFF
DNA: TGTGCCAGCAGGGACAGGGCCTCAGAGGTTGAAGCTTTCTTT

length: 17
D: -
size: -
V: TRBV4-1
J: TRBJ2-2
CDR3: CASSQDLGGPNTGELFF
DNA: TGCGCCAGCAGCCAAGATTTAGGAGGGCCGAACACCGGGGAGCTGTTTTTT

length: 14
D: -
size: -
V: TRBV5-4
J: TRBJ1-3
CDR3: CASSLSGSGNTIYF
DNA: TGTGCCAGCAGCTTGTCGGGTTCTGGAAACACCATATATTTT

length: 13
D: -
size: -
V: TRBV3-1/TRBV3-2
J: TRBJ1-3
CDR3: CASSRDSGNTIYF
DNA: TGTGCCAGCAGCCGGGACTCTGGAAACACCATATATTTT

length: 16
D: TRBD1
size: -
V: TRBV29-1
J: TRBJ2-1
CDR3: CSVEASDRATYNEQFF
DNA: TGCAGCGTTGAGGCCTCGGACAGGGCCACCTACAATGAGCAGTTCTTC

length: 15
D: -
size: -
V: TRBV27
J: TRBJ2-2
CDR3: CASSKWGSNTGELFF
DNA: TGTGCCAGCAGTAAGTGGGGTTCGAACACCGGGGAGCTGTTTTTT

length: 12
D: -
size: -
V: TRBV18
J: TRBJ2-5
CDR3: CASSLQVETQYF
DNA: TGTGCCAGCTCACTACAGGTAGAGACCCAGTACTTC